What follows are 3 T cell receptor beta chains derived from one specimen sequenced in a study of T cell responses to AZD1222 COVID-19 vaccine. Sequenced by immunoSEQ multiplex PCR; TCRdb stores in-frame clones only, minus some. The sample consists of 150,000 or so clones, approximately 90% of them appearing once. The sequencing here drew on peripheral blood, taken on day 0 of AZD1222 vaccination. Receptors were obtained from an adult in good health.

This sequence joins TRBV15 and TRBJ2-2; 11 positions agree with TRBD2. Germline CDR1 is LNHNV and CDR2 is YYDKDF (reference sequence). The CDR3 has 20 amino acids. J lost 0 bases, V lost 3 bases, and 12 bases had no gene match. CDR3 sequence reads: CATSRAFTFSGRANTGELFF. In nucleotides, the CDR3 is TGTGCCACCAGCAGGGCCTTTACATTTAGCGGGAGGGCGAACACCGGGGAGCTGTTTTTT.

V gene TRBV28 combines with J gene TRBJ1-1; the D gene is possibly TRBD1 (6 bases). The CDR3 loop spans 14 amino acids. The ends were cut back, 2 bases at V and 1 base at J, with 8 bases in the middle. CDR1 and CDR2 (germline): MDHEN, SYDVKM. The CDR3: CASSLATGNTEAFF. The CDR3 coding sequence is TGTGCCAGCAGTTTAGCGACAGGGAACACTGAAGCTTTCTTT.

The rearrangement joins TRBV19 to TRBJ1-4; TRBD1 might be the D (5 bases). Per the germline V gene, CDR1 is LNHDA and CDR2 is SQIVND (reference sequence). CDR3 length equals 13 residues. With 9 bases removed from V and 1 base from J, the gap between germline ends came to 9 bases. In nucleotides, the CDR3 is TGTGCCAGCTGGGGGGGAACTAATGAAAAACTGTTTTTT. Its translation: CASWGGTNEKLFF.